The T cell receptor (beta chain) under discussion was sequenced for a study of T cell responses to AZD1222 COVID-19 vaccine. Study-wide results and caveats: Across spike, vaccine-associated CD4 TCRs were found, dominant at 160-218 and 743-854. Only a handful of people who got AZD1222 tested seropositive at baseline.

Measured with immunoSEQ multiplex PCR; TCRdb has only the in-frame clones, and not every one. The sample consists of 150,000 or so clones, around 90% of them appearing once. Recipients boosted at about 4 weeks or about 12 weeks are pooled. About this clone itself: Antigen specificity is unknown.

This receptor was obtained from an adult who received the AZD1222 COVID-19 vaccine. This specimen was peripheral blood, taken 28 days after the second AZD1222 dose.

As DNA, the CDR3 is TGTGCCAGCAGCCCCCGGGGCAGGACGAACACCGGGGAGCTGTTTTTT. It encodes CASSPRGRTNTGELFF. The chain joins TRBV7-2 to TRBJ2-2; D tentatively reads TRBD1 or TRBD2 (5 bases each). Germline V gives CDR1 SGHTA, CDR2 FQGNSA. Trimming removed 5 bases from V and 0 bases from J, with 13 bases in between. The CDR3 has 16 residues. Variable domain in full (rest from reference TRBV7-2 and TRBJ2-2): GAGVSQSPSNKVTEKGKDVELRCDPISGHTALYWYRQSLGQGLEFLIYFQGNSAPDKSGLPSDRFSAERTGGSVSTLTIQRTQQEDSAVYLCASSPRGRTNTGELFFGEGSRLTVL.